The 11 T cell receptor beta chains below were found in one sample sequenced in a study of OX40 agonist ivuxolimab in advanced cancers. Libraries were prepared by immunoSEQ multiplex PCR; TCRdb keeps only in-frame clonotypes and omits some of them. Found here are around 29,000 clones, roughly nine tenths of them singletons; the top ten hold roughly a tenth. Sequences were derived from CD4+ or CD8+ T cells sorted from blood, sampled in a trial of the OX40 agonist ivuxolimab. The receptors come from an adult with an advanced solid tumor such as melanoma, head and neck, liver or kidney cancer.

This chain links TRBV11-2 with TRBJ1-2; D gene ambiguous. The length of the CDR3 is 11 residues. Trimming shortened V by 5 bases and J by 6 bases, and 7 bases separated the two germline ends. Germline V gene lookup returns CDR1 SGHAT and CDR2 FQNNGV. The CDR3 sequence is CASSAGDGYTF. The CDR3 coding sequence is TGTGCCAGCAGCGCTGGGGATGGCTACACCTTC.

J is TRBJ1-2 and V is TRBV6-6, with a possible D match to TRBD1 (5 bases). This CDR3 is built from 13 residues. Trimming pared 4 bases from V and 7 bases from J, leaving 13 bases between. The germline gives CDR1 MNHNY, CDR2 SVGAGI (reference sequence). CDR3 region: CASSSGPGGGYTF. CDR3 nucleotides: TGTGCCAGCAGTTCAGGGCCAGGCGGTGGCTACACCTTC.

The genes are TRBV30 and TRBJ1-5, with D unresolved. The V end lost 0 bases, the J end lost 0 bases, and 12 bases lay between the germline ends. The CDR3 totals 16 residues. Germline CDR1 is GTSNPN and CDR2 is SVGIG (reference sequence). CDR3 region: CAWSVGGYYSNQPQHF. DNA for the CDR3: TGTGCCTGGAGTGTAGGCGGTTATTATAGCAATCAGCCCCAGCATTTT.

CDR3 protein: CAWSQGASSTDTQYF. CDR3 DNA sequence: TGTGCCTGGAGTCAGGGAGCGTCTAGCACAGATACGCAGTATTTT. The chain has TRBV30 and TRBJ2-3, with D perhaps given as TRBD1 or TRBD2 (5 bases each). Germline-derived CDR1 and CDR2 are GTSNPN and SVGIG (reference sequence). The CDR3 length is 15 residues. Deletions cut 2 bases from V and 0 bases from J, with 12 bases between.

The V gene is TRBV19, the J gene TRBJ2-1; the match to TRBD2 covers 8 bases. Germline CDR1 LNHDA, CDR2 SQIVND (reference sequence). Trimming at V came to 5 bases and at J to 5 bases, leaving 11 bases not matched to a gene. The CDR3 extends over 16 amino acids. CDR3 protein: CASSQGTSRLDNEQFF. The CDR3 DNA is TGTGCCAGTAGTCAAGGGACTAGTCGGTTGGACAATGAGCAGTTCTTC.

This sequence joins TRBV9 and TRBJ1-2; D remains unclear. Germline CDR1 reads SGDLS; CDR2 reads YYNGEE. The V end lost 4 bases, the J end lost 6 bases, and 16 bases lay between the germline ends. The CDR3 is made up of 14 amino acids. In nucleotides, the CDR3 is TGTGCCAGCAGCCCCTGGGAGGGCTTAGATGGCTACACCTTC. This translates into CASSPWEGLDGYTF.

V is TRBV30 and J is TRBJ2-7; D is perhaps TRBD1 (5 bases). V was clipped by 3 bases and J by 2 bases, with 11 bases between them. The germline V gene has CDR1 GTSNPN and CDR2 SVGIG (reference sequence). This CDR3 contains 13 residues. CDR3 region: CAWSVGDAYEQYF. The CDR3 DNA is TGTGCCTGGAGCGTAGGGGATGCCTACGAGCAGTACTTC.

This chain links TRBV19 with TRBJ2-7; D might be TRBD2 (6 bases). The CDR3 is 15 amino acids. The germline CDR1 and CDR2 sequences are LNHDA and SQIVND (reference sequence). Trimming left V 7 bases short and J 0 bases short, with 16 bases between. CDR3 bases: TGTGCCAGTACCCCCTTCGGGGGTACCTCCTACGAGCAGTACTTC. Encoded protein: CASTPFGGTSYEQYF.

This sequence joins TRBV4-1 and TRBJ2-1; 7 positions match TRBD2. CDR3 size: 15 residues. Per the germline V gene, CDR1 is MGHRA and CDR2 is YSYEKL. V trimming: 3 bases; J trimming: 3 bases; junction bases outside the gene matches: 5. The chain's CDR3 is CASSHLASGYNEQFF. In DNA, the CDR3 is TGCGCCAGCAGCCATCTTGCTAGCGGCTACAATGAGCAGTTCTTC.

CDR3 coding DNA: TGTGCCAGCAAACCGACAGCCCTAGCGAACCAAGAGACCCAGTACTTC. This translates into CASKPTALANQETQYF. The chain has TRBV11-2 and TRBJ2-5; D might be TRBD2 (6 bases). Trimming removed 7 bases from V and 0 bases from J, with 18 bases in between. There are 16 residues in the CDR3. Germline V gene sequence: CDR1 SGHAT, CDR2 FQNNGV.

V is TRBV7-9 and J is TRBJ2-2; the D gene is possibly TRBD1 (5 bases). V dropped 0 bases and J dropped 3 bases, with 14 bases sitting between them. The CDR3 covers 17 residues. Germline CDR1 and CDR2: SEHNR and FQNEAQ (reference sequence). CDR3 DNA sequence: TGTGCCAGCAGCTTAGCGGTTGGGCAGGGCGACACCGGGGAGCTGTTTTTT. Protein sequence: CASSLAVGQGDTGELFF.